The clone carrying this TCR beta chain has a count of ten or more. No antigen is known for it. Sequenced material consisted of expressed TCRB transcripts (all of the isolated RNA was reverse transcribed). Here immunoSEQ multiplex PCR was the method, and the copy in TCRdb shows in-frame clones only, minus some. The data hold roughly 300,000 clones, with approximately 8% observed a single time. V lost 6 bases and J lost 0; bases outside the gene matches: 4. Germline V gives CDR1 SNHLY, CDR2 FYNNEI. The CDR3 is 15 amino acids. This specimen comes from a study of beta chain features in type 1 diabetes. Background on the study: Fewer than 110 million sorted cells were examined across all samples.

Study results and limitations: Reads derived from cDNA could over-represent cells showing high TCR expression. When VDJ junctions were examined, type 1 diabetes patients showed fewer insertions and more deletions. Shortening that was moderate but significant affected the TCRB CDR3s of Type 1 diabetes patients in all four CD4+ subsets.

This clonotype was obtained from a woman younger than 35 in good health. Sequencing used central memory CD4+ T cells from blood. This chain links TRBV2 with TRBJ2-1, with 8 bases that match TRBD2. In DNA, the CDR3 is TGTGCCAGCAGACTACTAGCGGACTCCTACAATGAGCAGTTCTTC. This sequence encodes CASRLLADSYNEQFF.